A single count supports the clone carrying this T cell receptor (beta chain). The CDR3 totals 15 residues. Trimming at V came to 5 bases and at J to 3 bases, leaving 7 bases not matched to a gene. Germline-derived CDR1 and CDR2 are SGHTA and FQGNSA. This record belongs to a study of T cell changes during pregnancy in multiple sclerosis. Some clones are missing from TCRdb's copy, which holds only in-frame ones; the method was immunoSEQ multiplex PCR. The sample holds some 48,000 clones, roughly 96% seen once. The clonotype originates from a female donor with multiple sclerosis, enrolled in a pregnancy study. The chain uses TRBV7-2 and TRBJ1-5, with 7 bases that match TRBD1. Material: peripheral blood, obtained in the second trimester of pregnancy. CDR3: CASSPEGTVNQPQHF. DNA of the CDR3: TGTGCCAGCAGCCCAGAGGGGACAGTCAATCAGCCCCAGCATTTT.